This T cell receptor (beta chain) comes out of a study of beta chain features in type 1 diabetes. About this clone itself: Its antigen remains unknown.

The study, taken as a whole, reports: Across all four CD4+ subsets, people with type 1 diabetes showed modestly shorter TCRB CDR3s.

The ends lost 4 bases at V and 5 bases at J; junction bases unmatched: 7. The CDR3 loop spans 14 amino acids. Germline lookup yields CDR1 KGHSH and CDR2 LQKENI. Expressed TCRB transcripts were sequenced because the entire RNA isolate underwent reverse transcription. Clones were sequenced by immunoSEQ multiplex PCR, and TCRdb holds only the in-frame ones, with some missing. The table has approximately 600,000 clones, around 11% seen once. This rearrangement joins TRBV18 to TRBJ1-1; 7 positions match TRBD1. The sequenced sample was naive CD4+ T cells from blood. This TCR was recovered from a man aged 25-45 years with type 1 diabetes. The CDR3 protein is CASSRRQGETEAFF. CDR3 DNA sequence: TGTGCCAGCTCACGCCGACAGGGAGAGACTGAAGCTTTCTTT.